This T cell receptor beta chain was observed in a study of T cells in Graves' hyperthyroidism and ophthalmopathy. At least ten counts were recorded for this clonotype. V was clipped by 4 bases and J by 0 bases, with 12 bases between them. CDR3 length equals 15 residues. Per the germline V gene, CDR1 is SGHTA and CDR2 is FQGNSA. The TCR beta CDR3 regions underwent amplification using RNA transcripts as the source. The HTBI primer set was used in a first-round RT-PCR of the TCR CDR3. MiXCR, run by TCRdb on the multiplex PCR reads, gives a single entry per CDR3 protein. Found here are over 400,000 distinct CDR3 sequences, approximately 14% of them singletons; the top ten hold 13%.

The sequenced sample consisted of blood. The TCR sequence derives from a man aged 18 to 30 with Graves' ophthalmopathy. This chain uses TRBV7-2 with TRBJ2-5; a weak D match, TRBD2 (6 bases). The CDR3 here is CASSSSVGHQETQYF. CDR3 nucleotide sequence: TGTGCCAGCAGCTCTAGCGTCGGCCACCAAGAGACCCAGTACTTC.